This T cell receptor (beta chain) was captured in a study of T cell repertoires in cytomegalovirus infection. For the study at large: It was the public TCR beta signatures that indicated both CMV infection and matching HLA type. Study-wide results and caveats: Adding up the frequency of public TCR beta families identified people who carried CMV plus the relevant HLA.

One entry per CDR3 protein, called by TCRdb with MiXCR from the reads. The table records about 130,000 distinct CDR3 sequences, roughly a quarter of them present only once. By proportion, this clonotype is medium-sized. What it binds is unknown. The germline CDR1 and CDR2 sequences are SGHVS and FQNEAQ. This CDR3 comprises 15 residues. V lost 5 bases, J lost 4 bases, and 6 bases stayed unmatched. The V gene is TRBV7-8, the J gene TRBJ2-2; TRBD2 matches 8 bases. The specimen was PBMCs, sequenced either directly or after in vitro stimulation (not recorded which). The sequence derives from a human donor in good health (CMV status not recorded). Some clones in this sample may be carry-over from other donors' samples. The CDR3 nucleotides are TGTGCCAGCAGCAAGTGGACTAGCCTCACCGGGGAGCTGTTTTTT. It encodes CASSKWTSLTGELFF. Full variable domain (remainder filled in from reference TRBV7-8 and TRBJ2-2): GAGVSQSPRYKVAKRGQDVALRCDPISGHVSLFWYQQALGQGPEFLTYFQNEAQLDKSGLPSDRFFAERPEGSVSTLKIQRTQQEDSAVYLCASSKWTSLTGELFFGEGSRLTVL.